Relative to its sample, the clone carrying this T cell receptor (beta chain) is medium-sized. This record comes from a study of HIV-infected patients and healthy controls. Antiretroviral therapy had run roughly three months, about 14 weeks, before follow-up blood collection. The repertoire came from unfractionated whole blood and reflected all unsorted peripheral T cells. An approximately 2.6 ml peripheral blood sample was taken for RNA. Around 450 ng RNA was reverse transcribed with alpha and beta constant-region primers. Alpha and beta chain libraries were made separately by chain-specific third strand synthesis with multiplexing indices. Second strand synthesis was primed from the SP2 site. TCRdb processed the 5' RACE reads anew with MiXCR; each CDR3 protein has one entry. The sample comprises roughly 4,000 distinct CDR3 sequences, approximately 8% of which are singletons, and approximately 40% rests with the top ten.

The V gene lost 4 bases and the J gene lost 2 bases, with 10 bases spanning the gap. Germline V gives CDR1 SQVTM, CDR2 ANQGSEA. This CDR3 has 13 amino acids. This TCR came from an adult with HIV infection. The sample consisted of blood, taken during antiretroviral therapy. The chain has TRBV29-1 and TRBJ2-3; D gene ambiguous. The CDR3 DNA reads TGCAGCGTTGGGCACAGAAACACAGATACGCAGTATTTT. Its translation is CSVGHRNTDTQYF.